These 9 T cell receptor beta chains were all obtained from the same sample, sequenced in a study of OX40 agonist ivuxolimab in advanced cancers. Produced via immunoSEQ multiplex PCR; TCRdb's table is partial and in-frame only. The sample contains fewer than 25,000 clones, roughly 80% of which appear only once. Sequenced material: CD4+ or CD8+ T cells sorted from blood, taken in a trial of the OX40 agonist ivuxolimab. All receptors come from an adult with an advanced solid tumor such as melanoma, head and neck, liver or kidney cancer.

This clone was seen a handful of times. The rearrangement uses TRBV7-9 and TRBJ2-1; TRBD1 matches at 9 bases. Germline V gives CDR1 SEHNR, CDR2 FQNEAQ (reference sequence). CDR3 length: 17 residues. V was pared by 4 bases and J by 10 bases, with 17 bases of the junction left unmatched. The CDR3 region is CASSSTGGIRGTWEQFF. CDR3 nucleotide sequence: TGTGCCAGCAGCTCGACAGGGGGGATACGCGGTACATGGGAGCAGTTCTTC.

A few counts support this clone. V and J are TRBV30 and TRBJ1-2; no clear D gene. Germline V CDR1 and CDR2: GTSNPN, SVGIG (reference sequence). CDR3 length: 13 amino acids. The V end was cut by 4 bases, the J end by 7 bases, with 16 bases between. The DNA of the CDR3 is TGTGCCTGGATCCTAGTCCCCTCCAGTGGCTACACCTTC. This encodes CAWILVPSSGYTF.

This clone was recorded a few times. This chain connects TRBV28 to TRBJ2-7, with 7 bases matching TRBD1. This CDR3 region has 14 residues. The germline V gene has CDR1 MDHEN and CDR2 SYDVKM. Trimming took 8 bases from V and 2 from J; bases not matched to a gene: 9. The DNA of the CDR3 is TGTGCCAGCGCACGACAGGGATCGACCTACGAGCAGTACTTC. Translation: CASARQGSTYEQYF.

The chain's CDR3 is CARDQNYGYTF. The CDR3 nucleotides read TGTGCCAGGGACCAAAACTATGGCTACACCTTC. The chain is built from TRBV6-4 and TRBJ1-2; unclear D gene. Per germline, CDR1 MRHNA and CDR2 SNTAGT. V dropped 9 bases and J dropped 2 bases, with 7 bases sitting between them. This CDR3 is 11 amino acids long.

This clone occurred a few times. This chain connects TRBV4-1 to TRBJ1-5; the D is unclear. The CDR3 extends over 18 amino acids. Trimming cost V 1 base and J 0 bases, with 16 bases left between them. CDR1 is MGHRA, CDR2 YSYEKL, per germline. The CDR3 is CASSQAAPELYSNQPQHF. As DNA, the CDR3 is TGCGCCAGCAGCCAAGCGGCCCCTGAGCTGTATAGCAATCAGCCCCAGCATTTT.

In its sample, this clone was seen once. The chain combines TRBV5-5 with TRBJ1-1; D perhaps matches TRBD1 (6 bases). The germline CDR1 and CDR2 sequences are SGHKS and YYEKEE (reference sequence). Between the trimmed V and J ends, which lost 0 bases and 11 bases, there was a span of 14 bases. The CDR3 length is 13 residues. The CDR3 protein is CASSLALQGGAFF. The CDR3 region has the DNA TGTGCCAGCAGCTTGGCGTTACAGGGAGGCGCTTTCTTT. Supplemented by reference TRBV5-5 and TRBJ1-1, the full variable domain reads DAGVTQSPTHLIKTRGQQVTLRCSPISGHKSVSWYQQVLGQGPQFIFQYYEKEERGRGNFPDRFSARQFPNYSSELNVNALLLGDSALYLCASSLALQGGAFFGQGTRLTVV.

The V call is TRBV7-2, the J call TRBJ2-7; 8 positions agree with TRBD1. CDR3 size: 15 residues. Per germline, CDR1 SGHTA and CDR2 FQGNSA. With V trimmed by 3 bases and J by 1 base, 5 bases remained unmatched. The CDR3 loop reads CASSLSGQGSYEQYF. The DNA for the CDR3 is TGTGCCAGCAGCTTGTCCGGACAGGGTTCCTACGAGCAGTACTTC.

The V gene is TRBV5-1, the J gene TRBJ1-6; TRBD1 aligns across 7 bases. V shed 4 bases, J shed 4 bases, and the junction held 2 bases outside the gene matches. Germline V gives CDR1 SGHRS, CDR2 YFSETQ. The CDR3 has 14 amino acids. The CDR3 here is CASSQQGYNSPLHF. CDR3 bases: TGCGCCAGCAGCCAACAGGGGTATAATTCACCCCTCCACTTT.

The chain carries TRBV9 and TRBJ1-1; 9 bases fit TRBD1. CDR3 length equals 16 residues. Trimming cost V 0 bases and J 3 bases; bases outside gene matches: 6. In germline, CDR1 is SGDLS, CDR2 YYNGEE. As DNA, the CDR3 is TGTGCCAGCAGCGTAGGTGGACAGGGGCCGTACACTGAAGCTTTCTTT. Translation: CASSVGGQGPYTEAFF.